A selection of T cell receptor beta chains follows, all from one sample in a study of sequential checkpoint blockade in melanoma. Profiled with immunoSEQ multiplex PCR; TCRdb holds only in-frame clones, not every one. The sample lists 17,000 or so clones; approximately 80% were seen once. The sample in question was CD8+ T cells sorted from blood (inferred from file names), obtained from a patient given nivolumab and ipilimumab in sequence. Receptors originate from a human donor with melanoma. Both conserved end residues are part of each CDR3. A D gene is named only where the DNA matches it firmly. A clone size is listed for some rows: how often the clone was seen (once, few, many), or a class if it is expanded.

>NA|TRBD2|TRBV14|TRBJ2-7
CASSHWTSDLYEQYF
TGTGCCAGCAGCCACTGGACTAGTGATTTATACGAGCAGTACTTC
>once|NA|TRBV5-6|TRBJ1-5
CASSLGERGKNQPQHF
TGTGCCAGCAGCTTGGGGGAGAGAGGGAAGAATCAGCCCCAGCATTTT
>NA|TRBD1|TRBV5-4|TRBJ2-7
CASSPRDRGNDEQYF
TGTGCCAGCAGCCCTCGGGACAGGGGTAATGACGAGCAGTACTTC
>once|TRBD1|TRBV19|TRBJ2-6
CASSTKRGPVRDSGANVLTF
TGTGCCAGTAGCACCAAAAGGGGGCCGGTACGGGACTCTGGGGCCAACGTCCTGACTTTC
>NA|NA|TRBV4-2|TRBJ2-7
CASSQARDSAYEQYF
TGTGCCAGCAGCCAAGCCCGGGACTCCGCCTACGAGCAGTACTTC
>NA|NA|TRBV9|TRBJ1-5
CASSVATEGPQHF
TGTGCCAGCAGCGTAGCTACCGAGGGGCCCCAGCATTTT
>NA|NA|TRBV18|TRBJ2-3
CASDDSGTDTQYF
TGTGCCAGCGACGACAGTGGCACAGATACGCAGTATTTT
>NA|NA|TRBV5-1|TRBJ1-1
CASSPDSENEAFF
TGCGCCAGCAGTCCGGACAGCGAGAATGAAGCTTTCTTT
>few|TRBD2|TRBV28|TRBJ2-1
CASSPVGRIEQFF
TGTGCCAGCAGTCCGGTCGGGAGGATTGAGCAGTTCTTC
>NA|TRBD1|TRBV19|TRBJ2-7
CASSIDGTGGRDEQYF
TGTGCCAGTAGTATAGACGGGACAGGGGGCCGGGACGAGCAGTACTTC
>once|NA|TRBV6-4|TRBJ1-2
CASSDFPREGYTF
TGTGCCAGCAGTGACTTCCCCAGGGAAGGCTACACCTTC
>NA|NA|TRBV9|TRBJ2-7
CASSEGVSLYEQYF
TGTGCCAGCAGCGAGGGGGTTTCCCTCTACGAGCAGTACTTC
>NA|TRBD2|TRBV7-8|TRBJ2-7
CASSIEGAGSAYEQYF
TGTGCCAGCAGCATTGAAGGAGCGGGGTCCGCCTACGAGCAGTACTTC
>once|TRBD1|TRBV4-1|TRBJ2-7
CASSQVGGSAITYEQYF
TGCGCCAGCAGCCAAGTAGGGGGCAGCGCCATTACCTACGAGCAGTACTTC
>NA|NA|TRBV13|TRBJ1-5
CASSEGRIGPQHF
TGTGCCAGCAGCGAGGGCCGGATAGGGCCCCAGCATTTT
>NA|TRBD2|TRBV13|TRBJ2-3
CASSLGLEAGGIDTQYF
TGTGCCAGCAGCTTAGGCCTGGAAGCGGGAGGGATAGATACGCAGTATTTT
>NA|TRBD2|TRBV19|TRBJ2-7
CASSPGLAGYEQYF
TGTGCCAGTAGCCCGGGACTAGCGGGTTACGAGCAGTACTTC
>NA|TRBD2|TRBV10-3|TRBJ2-7
CAIRVTSGRSGHEAYEQYF
TGTGCCATCAGGGTAACTAGCGGGAGGTCGGGGCATGAGGCCTACGAGCAGTACTTC
>NA|NA|TRBV29-1|TRBJ1-1
CSVHRFNTEAFF
TGCAGCGTCCACAGGTTTAACACTGAAGCTTTCTTT
>once|TRBD1|TRBV19|TRBJ2-7
CASSIAGGAYEQYF
TGTGCCAGTAGTATAGCAGGGGGAGCCTACGAGCAGTACTTC
>few|TRBD1|TRBV10-3|TRBJ1-1
CAISEPGQMNTEAFF
TGTGCCATCAGTGAGCCGGGACAGATGAACACTGAAGCTTTCTTT
>few|NA|TRBV19|TRBJ1-1
CASSPSGGGTEAFF
TGTGCCAGTAGTCCCTCTGGGGGAGGCACTGAAGCTTTCTTT
>NA|NA|TRBV19|TRBJ2-7
CASTPPHRAYEQYF
TGTGCCAGTACTCCCCCGCACAGAGCCTACGAGCAGTACTTC
>few|NA|TRBV2|TRBJ2-7
CATLRRINSYEQYF
TGTGCCACACTGAGGCGGATTAACTCCTACGAGCAGTACTTC
>few|NA|TRBV29-1|TRBJ1-2
CSVEGPDNAAYGYTF
TGCAGCGTTGAAGGGCCGGACAACGCGGCCTATGGCTACACCTTC
>NA|NA|TRBV18|TRBJ1-1
CASSSGGVEAFF
TGTGCCAGCTCATCCGGAGGGGTTGAAGCTTTCTTT
>few|NA|TRBV4-1|TRBJ1-1
CASSQDENRMNTEAFF
TGCGCCAGCAGCCAAGATGAGAACAGGATGAACACTGAAGCTTTCTTT
>NA|NA|TRBV6-4|TRBJ1-1
CASSEAAGNTEAFF
TGTGCCAGCAGTGAAGCCGCAGGGAACACTGAAGCTTTCTTT
>NA|TRBD2|TRBV28|TRBJ2-7
CASSSTSGRDSYEQYF
TGTGCCAGCAGTTCCACAAGCGGGAGGGACTCCTACGAGCAGTACTTC
>NA|TRBD2|TRBV4-3|TRBJ2-1
CASSPKTSGMEQFF
TGCGCCAGCAGCCCGAAGACTAGCGGGATGGAGCAGTTCTTC
>NA|NA|TRBV7-9|TRBJ1-5
CASSSYSDQPQHF
TGTGCCAGCAGCTCGTATTCTGATCAGCCCCAGCATTTT
>NA|NA|TRBV7-2|TRBJ2-7
CASSLSSLRGPSYEQYF
TGTGCCAGCAGCCTCTCTTCTTTGCGGGGGCCCTCCTACGAGCAGTACTTC
>NA|NA|TRBV7-6|TRBJ1-4
CASSLGGGENEKLFF
TGTGCCAGCAGCTTAGGCGGGGGGGAGAATGAAAAACTGTTTTTT
>NA|TRBD1|TRBV7-8|TRBJ2-7
CASSPDRGHEQYF
TGTGCCAGCAGCCCGGACAGGGGCCACGAGCAGTACTTC
>NA|TRBD1|TRBV5-4|TRBJ1-1
CASSWTGELLNTEAFF
TGTGCCAGCAGCTGGACAGGAGAACTTTTGAACACTGAAGCTTTCTTT